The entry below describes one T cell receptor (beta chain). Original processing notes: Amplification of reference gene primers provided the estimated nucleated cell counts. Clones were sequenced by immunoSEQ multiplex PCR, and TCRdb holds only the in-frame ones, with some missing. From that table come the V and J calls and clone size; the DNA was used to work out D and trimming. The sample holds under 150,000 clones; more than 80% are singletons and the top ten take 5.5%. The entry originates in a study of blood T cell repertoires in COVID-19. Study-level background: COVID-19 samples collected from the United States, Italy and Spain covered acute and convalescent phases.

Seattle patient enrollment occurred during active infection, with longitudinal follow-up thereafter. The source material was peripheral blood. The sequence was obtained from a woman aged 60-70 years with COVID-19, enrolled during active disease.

As DNA, the CDR3 is TGTGCCAGCAGCGCCATTCAGGGGGCGGCTGGGGCCAACGTCCTGACTTTC. It yields the protein CASSAIQGAAGANVLTF. The chain uses TRBV7-8 and TRBJ2-6, with 8 bases identical to TRBD1. Germline loops: CDR1 SGHVS, CDR2 FQNEAQ. V lost 5 bases, J lost 2 bases, and 8 bases stayed unmatched. This CDR3 contains 17 residues. Based on the CDR3 plus reference TRBV7-8 and TRBJ2-6, the full variable domain is GAGVSQSPRYKVAKRGQDVALRCDPISGHVSLFWYQQALGQGPEFLTYFQNEAQLDKSGLPSDRFFAERPEGSVSTLKIQRTQQEDSAVYLCASSAIQGAAGANVLTFGAGSRLTVL.